This T cell receptor beta chain is from a study of shared clonotypes between healthy human individuals. A note on this clone: Other DNA sequences in this sample translate to the same CDR3.

Deep was the level used in running the assay. Produced via immunoSEQ multiplex PCR; TCRdb's table is partial and in-frame only. The sample lists some 2,500,000 clones, around 90% occurring once. Germline values: CDR1 MNHEY, CDR2 SVGAGI. There are 14 residues in the CDR3. After removal of 0 bases from V and 4 bases from J, the junction contained 2 bases not matched to a gene. Sequencing was performed on naive CD4+ T cells from PBMCs. The subset is: CD45RA+ positively selected. The V call is TRBV6-5, the J call TRBJ2-7, with 8 bases identical to TRBD2. This receptor was identified in a man aged 18 to 30 in good health. Some clones in this sample may be carry-over from other donors' samples. The CDR3 region has the DNA TGTGCCAGCAGTTACTCGGCTAGCGGGTACGAGCAGTACTTC. As protein: CASSYSASGYEQYF.